This TCR beta chain came from a study of blood T cell repertoires in COVID-19. The protocol was immunoSEQ multiplex PCR, while the TCRdb copy is restricted to in-frame clones and leaves out a portion. The sample has 60,000 to 85,000 clones, approximately 80% seen once. Germline assignment: CDR1 SGHTA and CDR2 FQGNSA. This CDR3 region has 15 residues. The J segment lost 4 bases and the V segment lost 5 bases, leaving 9 bases of the junction unmatched. Sequenced: peripheral blood. This clonotype originated in a man at least 80 years old with acute or convalescent COVID-19. V is TRBV7-2 and J is TRBJ2-7, with 9 nucleotides matching TRBD2. The CDR3 nucleotides are TGTGCCAGCAGCCTGGCTCCGGGACTAGCATACGAGCAGTACTTC. Translation: CASSLAPGLAYEQYF. The full variable domain, completed using reference TRBV7-2 and TRBJ2-7, is GAGVSQSPSNKVTEKGKDVELRCDPISGHTALYWYRQSLGQGLEFLIYFQGNSAPDKSGLPSDRFSAERTGGSVSTLTIQRTQQEDSAVYLCASSLAPGLAYEQYFGPGTRLTVT.